At least ten counts were recorded for the clone carrying this T cell receptor (beta chain). Trimming cost V 1 base and J 5 bases, with 18 bases left between them. The CDR3 is 16 amino acids. The germline gives CDR1 MDHEN, CDR2 SYDVKM. Time point defined: before trial treatment. Ipilimumab, nivolumab, aspirin, low-dose cyclophosphamide and low-dose radiotherapy were administered to donors. The data stem from a study of low-dose radiotherapy and immunotherapy resistance in tumors. Across the study: Fractions of 0.5 Gy went to Cohort 1 every 2 weeks, totaling 6.5 Gy. Patients were treated with intravenous nivolumab at 240 mg every two weeks and were also dosed with ipilimumab at 1 mg/kg every six weeks.

TRAV- and TRBV-specific primers primed first-strand cDNA, covering alpha and beta chains. The authors amplified TCRs for about 20 PCR cycles with a constant-region primer and a V-primer adapter. mRNA isolates were amplified via in vitro transcription. TCRdb independently ran MiXCR on the reads; one entry per CDR3 protein. This repertoire shows about 60,000 distinct CDR3 sequences, under 30% found once; its top ten account for approximately 5.4%. The TCR comes from a male donor with prostate cancer. The rearrangement uses TRBV28 and TRBJ2-7; D call uncertain. Here the sequenced sample was PBMCs, taken before treatment. The CDR3 DNA follows: TGTGCCAGCAGTTTATATGGCGGAAGGGCCCCCCACGAGCAGTACTTC. Amino acid sequence: CASSLYGGRAPHEQYF. The full variable domain, rest sourced from reference TRBV28 and TRBJ2-7, is DVKVTQSSRYLVKRTGEKVFLECVQDMDHENMFWYRQDPGLGLRLIYFSYDVKMKEKGDIPEGYSVSREKKERFSLILESASTNQTSMYLCASSLYGGRAPHEQYFGPGTRLTVT.